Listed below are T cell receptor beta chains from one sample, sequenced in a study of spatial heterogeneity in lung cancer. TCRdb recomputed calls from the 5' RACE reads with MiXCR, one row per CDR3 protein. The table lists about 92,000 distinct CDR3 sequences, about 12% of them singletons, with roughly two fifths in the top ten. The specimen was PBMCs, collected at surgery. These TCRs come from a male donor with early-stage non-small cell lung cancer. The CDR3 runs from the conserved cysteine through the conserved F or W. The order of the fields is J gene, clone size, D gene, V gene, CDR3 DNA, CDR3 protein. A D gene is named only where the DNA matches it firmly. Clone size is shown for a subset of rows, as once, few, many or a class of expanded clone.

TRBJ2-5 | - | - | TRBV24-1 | TGTGCCACCAGTTCGCCCCCCCAAGAGACCCAGTACTTC | CATSSPPQETQYF
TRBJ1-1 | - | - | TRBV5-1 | TGCGCCAGCAGCTGGACACAGGTGAACACTGAAGCTTTCTTT | CASSWTQVNTEAFF
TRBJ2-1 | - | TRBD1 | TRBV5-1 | TGCGCCAGCAGCCCAGGACAGGGGGCCTACAATGAGCAGTTCTTC | CASSPGQGAYNEQFF
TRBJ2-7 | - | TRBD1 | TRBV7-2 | TGTGCCAGCAGCTCCCCTTCGGACAGGCTGGGCGAGCAGTACTTC | CASSSPSDRLGEQYF
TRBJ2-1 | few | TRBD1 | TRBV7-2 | TGTGCCAGCAGCTTTGGACAGGGGTCCTACAATGAGCAGTTCTTC | CASSFGQGSYNEQFF
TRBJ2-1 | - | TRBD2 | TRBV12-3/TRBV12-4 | TGTGCCAGCAGTCTTCTAGCGGGATGTACCGATGAGCAGTTCTTC | CASSLLAGCTDEQFF
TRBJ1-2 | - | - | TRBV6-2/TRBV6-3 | TGTGCCAGCAGTTACTCCGCCGACTATGGCTACACCTTC | CASSYSADYGYTF
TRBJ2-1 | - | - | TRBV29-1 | TGCAGCGTGGCAACAGGTCGCTCCTACAATGAGCAGTTCTTC | CSVATGRSYNEQFF
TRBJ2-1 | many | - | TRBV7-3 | TGTGCCAGCAGCTTAACTCGGTCGGTTAATGAGCAGTTCTTC | CASSLTRSVNEQFF
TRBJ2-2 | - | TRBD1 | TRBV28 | TGTGCCAGCAGTTTCTTCCCGGGACAGATAAACACCGGGGAGCTGTTTTTT | CASSFFPGQINTGELFF
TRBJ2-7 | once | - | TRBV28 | TGTGCCAGCAGTTTTCTAGCGGAGGGGGGGTCCTACGAGCAGTACTTC | CASSFLAEGGSYEQYF
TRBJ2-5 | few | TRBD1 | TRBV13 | TGTGCCAGCAGCCAGACAGGGGCGGTGGAGACCCAGTACTTC | CASSQTGAVETQYF
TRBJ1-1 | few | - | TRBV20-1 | TGCAGTGCACAGGGAGGGAACACTGAAGCTTTCTTT | CSAQGGNTEAFF
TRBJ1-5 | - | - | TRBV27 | TGTGCCAGCAGTCCCCGACCCGCGACAGGCCAGCCCCAGCATTTT | CASSPRPATGQPQHF
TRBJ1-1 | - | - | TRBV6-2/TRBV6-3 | TGTGCCAGCAGTTACTTCGGTGACACTGAAGCTTTCTTT | CASSYFGDTEAFF
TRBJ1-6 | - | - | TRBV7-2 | TGTGCCAGCAGCTTTGGAGACAGAAGGAATTCACCCCTCCACTTT | CASSFGDRRNSPLHF
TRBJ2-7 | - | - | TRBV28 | TGTGCCAGCAGAAGAAGTGGGATTAGTACTTTTGAGCAGTACTTC | CASRRSGISTFEQYF
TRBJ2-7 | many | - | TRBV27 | TGTGCCAGCGGCCTGAACTTCCCCCACGAGCAGTACTTC | CASGLNFPHEQYF
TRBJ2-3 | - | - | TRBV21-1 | TGTGCCAGCAGCACGAGACAGGGGCCCCACGGTACGCAGTATTTT | CASSTRQGPHGTQYF
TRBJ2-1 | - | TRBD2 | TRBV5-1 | TGCGCCAGCAGCTTGGCGGCGGGAGGGCAGGTCAATGAGCAGTTCTTC | CASSLAAGGQVNEQFF
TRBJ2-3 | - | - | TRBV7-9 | TGTGCCAGCAGCTACCGACCCCGGCCGGGACTCATCACAGATACGCAGTATTTT | CASSYRPRPGLITDTQYF
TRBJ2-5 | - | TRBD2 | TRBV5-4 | TGTGCCAGCAGCTCCGACGGGACTATCGAAGAGACCCAGTACTTC | CASSSDGTIEETQYF
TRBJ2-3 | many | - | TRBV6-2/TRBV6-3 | TGTGCCAGCAGTTACCGGCTAGGAATAGATACGCAGTATTTT | CASSYRLGIDTQYF
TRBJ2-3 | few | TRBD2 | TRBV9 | TGTGCCAGCAGCCCGCTAGCGGGAGAAACAGATACGCAGTATTTT | CASSPLAGETDTQYF
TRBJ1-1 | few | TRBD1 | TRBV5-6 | TGTGCCAGCAGCATCCGGGACAGGGGGACTGAAGCTTTCTTT | CASSIRDRGTEAFF
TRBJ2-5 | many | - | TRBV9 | TGTGCCAGCAGCGGTGGACAGCCGTACCAAGAGACCCAGTACTTC | CASSGGQPYQETQYF
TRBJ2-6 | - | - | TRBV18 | TGTGCCAGCTCACAGAGGGGCAGCTCTGGGGCCAACGTCCTGACTTTC | CASSQRGSSGANVLTF
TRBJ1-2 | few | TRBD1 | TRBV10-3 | TGTGCCATCGGCCGGGACAGGGAAAATGGCTACACCTTC | CAIGRDRENGYTF
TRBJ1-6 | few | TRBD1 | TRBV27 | TGTGCCAGCAGTCTAGGACAGGTGTGGGCTAATTCACCCCTCCACTTT | CASSLGQVWANSPLHF
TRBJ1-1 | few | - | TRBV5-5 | TGTGCCAGCAGCATAGGACGGGAGAAGAAACTGAACACTGAAGCTTTCTTT | CASSIGREKKLNTEAFF
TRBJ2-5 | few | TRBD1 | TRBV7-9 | TGTGCCAGCAGCCTTACAGGGGGCCAGACCCAGTACTTC | CASSLTGGQTQYF
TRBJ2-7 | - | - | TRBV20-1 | TGCAGTGCTAGACCGGACTACACCTCCTACGAGCAGTACTTC | CSARPDYTSYEQYF
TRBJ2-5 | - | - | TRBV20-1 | TGCAGTGCTCCCTCTTTTTTACAGGACGCGGGAGAGACCCAGTACTTC | CSAPSFLQDAGETQYF
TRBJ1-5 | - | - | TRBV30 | TGTGCCTGGAGCCTGGAGGGGCCCCAGCATTTT | CAWSLEGPQHF
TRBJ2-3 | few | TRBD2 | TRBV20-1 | TGCAGTGCTAGGCCCTGGGGACGGGGGGGCGGAGATACGCAGTATTTT | CSARPWGRGGGDTQYF
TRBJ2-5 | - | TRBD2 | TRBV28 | TGTGCCAGCAGTCGACTAGCGGGGCTCCAAGAGACCCAGTACTTC | CASSRLAGLQETQYF
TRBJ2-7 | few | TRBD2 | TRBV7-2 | TGTGCCAGCAGCTTAGGCATAGCGGGGGGTTTCTACGAGCAGTACTTC | CASSLGIAGGFYEQYF
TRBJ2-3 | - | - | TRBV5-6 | TGTGCCAGCAGCTTGGGTTTCCCCACAGATACGCAGTATTTT | CASSLGFPTDTQYF
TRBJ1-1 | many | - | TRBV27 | TGTGCCAGCGCAAACCCGGGGACTGAAGCTTTCTTT | CASANPGTEAFF
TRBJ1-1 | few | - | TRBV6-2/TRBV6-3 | TGTGCCAGCAGTTACCCCTCCCCTCCAGGGAGGTACACTGAAGCTTTCTTT | CASSYPSPPGRYTEAFF
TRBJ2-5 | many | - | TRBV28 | TGTGCCAGCAGTTTTGTCGGGAAAAATCAAGAGACCCAGTACTTC | CASSFVGKNQETQYF
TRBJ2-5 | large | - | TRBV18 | TGTGCCAGCTCCGAAACAGGCCAAGAGACCCAGTACTTC | CASSETGQETQYF
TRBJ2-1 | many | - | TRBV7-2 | TGTGCCAGCAGCTTAGCCGGGACCGGCGTGTATGAGCAGTTCTTC | CASSLAGTGVYEQFF
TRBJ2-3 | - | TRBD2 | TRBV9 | TGTGCCAGCAGCGGGGGAGGGACGATCACGTATACGCAGTATTTT | CASSGGGTITYTQYF
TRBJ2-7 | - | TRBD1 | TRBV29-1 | TGCAGCGTTGAAAGTCGGACAGGGGACACAACCTCCTACGAGCAGTACTTC | CSVESRTGDTTSYEQYF
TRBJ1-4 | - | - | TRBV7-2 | TGTGCCAGCAGCTTAGTATACAGCCAAGCGGAAAAACTGTTTTTT | CASSLVYSQAEKLFF
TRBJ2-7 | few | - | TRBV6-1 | TGTGCCAGCAGTGAACCCAGGGGGGACGAGCAGTACTTC | CASSEPRGDEQYF
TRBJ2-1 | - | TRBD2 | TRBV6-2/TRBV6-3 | TGTGCCAGCAGTACAAGGACTAGCGGGAGTATAAATGAGCAGTTCTTC | CASSTRTSGSINEQFF
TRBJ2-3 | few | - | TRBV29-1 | TGCAGCGCCCCGGCGGGACAGCTTACGCAGTATTTT | CSAPAGQLTQYF
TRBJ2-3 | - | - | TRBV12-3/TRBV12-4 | TGTGCCAGCAGCCCCTCGGGAGCTAGCGATACGCAGTATTTT | CASSPSGASDTQYF
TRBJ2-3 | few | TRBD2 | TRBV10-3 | TGTGCCATCAGTTTAGCGGGGGGGCTCACAGATACGCAGTATTTT | CAISLAGGLTDTQYF
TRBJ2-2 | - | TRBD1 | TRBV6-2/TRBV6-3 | TGTGCCAGCAGTTACCACCTTTGGGACAGGGGAAACACCGGGGAGCTGTTTTTT | CASSYHLWDRGNTGELFF